A selection of T cell receptor beta chains follows, all from one sample in a study of glioma-infiltrating T cells after dendritic cell vaccination. The assay was immunoSEQ multiplex PCR, and TCRdb's table has in-frame clones only and misses some. The table has around 87,000 clones, roughly four fifths seen once. Source: blood, taken after dendritic cell vaccination. These receptors all come from a human donor with glioblastoma. Each CDR3 is given with its conserved first and last residue. The order of the fields is clone size, D gene, V gene, J gene, CDR3 DNA, CDR3 protein. The D gene is left open where the match is weak. Some rows have no size entry. The others give once, few or many, or a class for an expanded clone.

NA	NA	TRBV18	TRBJ1-1	TGTGCCAGCTCACCACTTTCAGGGAACACTGAAGCTTTCTTT	CASSPLSGNTEAFF
NA	NA	TRBV5-1	TRBJ1-2	TGCGCCAGCAGCTTGGGTTTGTCGGGAATCTATGGCTACACCTTC	CASSLGLSGIYGYTF
NA	NA	TRBV7-7	TRBJ2-5	TGTGCCAGCAGCTTAGACGGGGGAGTCCAAGAGACCCAGTACTTC	CASSLDGGVQETQYF
NA	NA	TRBV6-5	TRBJ2-7	TGTGCCAGCACCCCAGGGGATTCGCGGGAGCAGTACTTC	CASTPGDSREQYF
NA	NA	TRBV5-1	TRBJ2-4	TGCGCCAGCAGCGAGGAAAACATTCAGTACTTC	CASSEENIQYF
once	NA	TRBV27	TRBJ1-1	TGTGCCAGCAGTCCAGTACCTACAGAGCCCAATGAAGCTTTCTTT	CASSPVPTEPNEAFF
NA	NA	TRBV9	TRBJ2-3	TGTGCCAGCAGCCCGACAGGTTTCGGCACAGATACGCAGTATTTT	CASSPTGFGTDTQYF
NA	TRBD1	TRBV6-5	TRBJ1-4	TGTGCCAGCAGTGGAGGACAGGAGGGTGAAAAACTGTTTTTT	CASSGGQEGEKLFF
NA	TRBD1	TRBV4-3	TRBJ1-4	TGCGCCAGCAGCCAAGAGGACAGGGGCCGTGAAAAACTGTTTTTT	CASSQEDRGREKLFF
NA	TRBD1	TRBV19	TRBJ1-2	TGTGCCAGTAAACCGGACAGGGGGCAGGGGTTGGACTATGGCTACACCTTC	CASKPDRGQGLDYGYTF
NA	NA	TRBV25-1	TRBJ1-1	TGTGCCAGCAGTCCCCAGACAGTTAGTACTGAAGCTTTCTTT	CASSPQTVSTEAFF
NA	NA	TRBV7-2	TRBJ2-7	TGTGCCAGCAGCTTAAGCTCTGGGCTGTACTTC	CASSLSSGLYF
few	NA	TRBV5-6	TRBJ1-2	TGTGCCAGCAGTCCCGGACAGCGGGGCGGCTACACCTTC	CASSPGQRGGYTF
NA	NA	TRBV18	TRBJ2-2	TGTGCCAGCTCACCGAGGACAGACACCGGGGAGCTGTTTTTT	CASSPRTDTGELFF
once	TRBD1	TRBV4-2	TRBJ1-2	TGTGCCAGCAGCCAGCCGGGACAGGCTAACTATGGCTACACCTTC	CASSQPGQANYGYTF
NA	TRBD2	TRBV29-1	TRBJ2-3	TGCAGCGTTTCGATAGCGGGGGGGGTCACAGATACGCAGTATTTT	CSVSIAGGVTDTQYF
NA	NA	TRBV7-2	TRBJ1-5	TGTGCCAGCAGCCCCAGCGAAGATTGGCCCCAGCATTTT	CASSPSEDWPQHF
NA	TRBD1	TRBV5-1	TRBJ2-5	TGCGCCAGCAGCCCCCAAGGACAGGGGGCGAGGGAGACCCAGTACTTC	CASSPQGQGARETQYF
NA	NA	TRBV11-2	TRBJ1-2	TGTGCCAGCAGCCTCTCTTCTGTGGGAGCTGATGGCTACACCTTC	CASSLSSVGADGYTF
once	NA	TRBV29-1	TRBJ2-1	TGCAGCGGGACTTACTCCTACAATGAGCAGTTCTTC	CSGTYSYNEQFF